The text below deals with one TCR beta chain. Its specificity is not known. This sample is part of a study of PD-L1 blockade in urothelial cancer. About the research overall: Blood was subjected to analysis at 3 weeks (second dose) and 6 weeks following treatment start. Typically, measured as a median, blood samples had 140,000 or so T cells. Notes on the study in general: Survival was better when pretreatment blood TCR clonality fell below the median.

Some clones are missing from TCRdb's copy, which holds only in-frame ones; the method was immunoSEQ multiplex PCR. The table has fewer than 60,000 clones, about 81% seen once. The J segment lost 6 bases and the V segment lost 1 base, leaving 3 bases of the junction unmatched. The V gene's germline CDR1 is SGHTA and CDR2 FQGNSA. The CDR3 length is 14 residues. Indicated time point: pretreatment peripheral blood. This sequence originates from a man aged 70-80 years with urothelial cancer. The specimen was PBMCs, collected around atezolizumab (anti-PD-L1) treatment. The rearrangement joins TRBV7-2 to TRBJ2-7, with 10 bases matching TRBD1. CDR3 residues: CASSLGGQGTEQYF. CDR3 DNA sequence: TGTGCCAGCAGCTTAGGGGGACAGGGGACCGAGCAGTACTTC.